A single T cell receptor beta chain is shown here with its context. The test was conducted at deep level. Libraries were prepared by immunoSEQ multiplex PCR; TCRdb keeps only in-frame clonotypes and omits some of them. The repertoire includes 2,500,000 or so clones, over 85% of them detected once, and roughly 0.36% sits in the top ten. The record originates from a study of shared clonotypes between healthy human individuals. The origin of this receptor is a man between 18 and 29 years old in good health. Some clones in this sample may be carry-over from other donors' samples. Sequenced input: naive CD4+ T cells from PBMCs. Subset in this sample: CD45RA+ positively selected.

The CDR3 region is CASSPRQGLTDTQYF. For the CDR3, the DNA is TGTGCCAGTAGTCCCCGACAGGGACTGACAGATACGCAGTATTTT. The chain is built from TRBV19 and TRBJ2-3; a weak D match, TRBD1 (7 bases). Germline V gene lookup returns CDR1 LNHDA and CDR2 SQIVND (reference sequence). The CDR3 is made up of 15 amino acids. Trimming removed 5 bases at V and 3 bases at J, with 15 bases between.